A selection of T cell receptor beta chains follows, all from one sample in a study of T cell clones after liver transplantation. Method: immunoSEQ multiplex PCR; TCRdb's copy keeps in-frame clones and lacks some. The table has about 24,000 clones, around two thirds seen once; the top ten hold around 2.9%. Specimen: CD4+ T cells from blood, collected before liver transplant. These receptors all come from a human donor who received a liver transplant. Both conserved end residues are part of each CDR3. The order of the fields is clone size, J gene, V gene, CDR3 protein. Expanded clones are given a class, and other clones once, few, many or no size at all.

abundance: few
j_gene: TRBJ2-7
v_gene: TRBV5-1
CDR3aa: CASSLVHGSYEQYF

abundance: -
j_gene: TRBJ2-7
v_gene: TRBV7-9
CDR3aa: CASSIQTKQYF

abundance: -
j_gene: TRBJ1-3
v_gene: TRBV5-1
CDR3aa: CASSLGPQGSRSGNTIYF

abundance: once
j_gene: TRBJ2-5
v_gene: TRBV7-2
CDR3aa: CASSLVFSGLQETQYF

abundance: -
j_gene: TRBJ2-1
v_gene: TRBV29-1
CDR3aa: CSVRRGAWDNEQFF

abundance: -
j_gene: TRBJ1-2
v_gene: TRBV2
CDR3aa: CASTPGQGRGYTF

abundance: -
j_gene: TRBJ1-2
v_gene: TRBV5-8
CDR3aa: CASSKRQTYGYTF

abundance: -
j_gene: TRBJ2-1
v_gene: TRBV5-8
CDR3aa: CASSLEGTSGSGDEQFF

abundance: -
j_gene: TRBJ2-5
v_gene: TRBV5-1
CDR3aa: CASSLGGPRTQYF

abundance: -
j_gene: TRBJ2-5
v_gene: TRBV19
CDR3aa: CATKGTSGRLSGETQYF

abundance: few
j_gene: TRBJ1-3
v_gene: TRBV14
CDR3aa: CASSPTGAGGNTIYF

abundance: -
j_gene: TRBJ2-2
v_gene: TRBV11-3
CDR3aa: CASSSLQGSPNTGELFF

abundance: -
j_gene: TRBJ2-7
v_gene: TRBV7-2
CDR3aa: CASSRTSGGDRGYEQYF

abundance: -
j_gene: TRBJ1-2
v_gene: TRBV2
CDR3aa: CASSEPWAQFPIHGYTF

abundance: -
j_gene: TRBJ2-2
v_gene: TRBV7-2
CDR3aa: CASSPDRSTGELFF